This TCR beta chain came from a study of blood T cell repertoires in COVID-19. The overall study: Samples taken during acute and convalescent COVID-19 were collected in the United States, Italy and Spain. From T cells, B-cell-depleted T cells, or PBMCs came the material, which was cDNA or gDNA.

A few counts support this clone. Germline CDR1 reads SGHKS; CDR2 reads YYEKEE (reference sequence). V shed 7 bases, J shed 2 bases, and the junction held 6 bases outside the gene matches. This CDR3 spans 15 amino acids. TCRdb's table, derived via immunoSEQ multiplex PCR, lists solely in-frame clones and lacks some. The repertoire holds roughly 280,000 clones, with around nine tenths as singletons. V usage is TRBV5-5 and J usage is TRBJ2-3; 11 nucleotides line up with TRBD2. The receptor was isolated from a man younger than 45 with active or convalescent COVID-19. Sequenced sample: peripheral blood. The CDR3 DNA reads as TGTGCCAGCTGGTTACTAGCGGGAGCCACAGATACGCAGTATTTT. Its protein is CASWLLAGATDTQYF.